The T cell receptor (beta chain) under discussion was sequenced for a study of shared clonotypes between healthy human individuals. Only CD45RO-negative cells positively selected for CCR7 counted as naive CD8 cells, so terminally differentiated effector memory CD45RA+ cells were excluded. There were no recent acute infections or vaccinations among the donors, who were healthy HIV-negative adults. Notes on this clone: Its antigen is undetermined.

Trimming removed 6 bases from V and 0 bases from J, with 10 bases in between. CDR1 and CDR2 (germline): WSHSY, SAAADI. The CDR3 is 14 residues long. Study-wide results and limits: The four-donor shared clonotypes exceeded non-shared clonotypes in generation probability, with non-shared ones scoring lower.

Per the study methods: Filtering was not the same, since immunoSEQ gave junction-only sequences without quality scores. Sequencing used immunoSEQ multiplex PCR; TCRdb keeps in-frame clones, though not all of them. The V and J calls and clone size come from that table; D and trimming were worked out from the DNA. Of over 2 million clones in the sample, about 95% were seen once. Sequencing was performed on naive CD8+ T cells sorted from blood. This sequence originates from a young man in good health. This rearrangement joins TRBV10-2 to TRBJ2-3; D is uncertain. CDR3 loop: CASRIAISTDTQYF. The CDR3 nucleotides read TGCGCCAGCAGAATAGCTATCAGCACAGATACGCAGTATTTT.